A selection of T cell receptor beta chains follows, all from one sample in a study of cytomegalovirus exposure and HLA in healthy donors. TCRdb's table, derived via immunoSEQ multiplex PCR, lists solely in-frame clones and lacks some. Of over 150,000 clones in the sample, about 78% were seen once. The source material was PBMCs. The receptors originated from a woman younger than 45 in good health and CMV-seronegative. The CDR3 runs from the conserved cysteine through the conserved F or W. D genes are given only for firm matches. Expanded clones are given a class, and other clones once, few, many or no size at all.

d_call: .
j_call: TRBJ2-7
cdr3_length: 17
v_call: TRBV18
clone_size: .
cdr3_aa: CASSPPNREPPSYEQYF
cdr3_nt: TGTGCCAGCTCACCACCGAACAGGGAGCCTCCTTCCTACGAGCAGTACTTC

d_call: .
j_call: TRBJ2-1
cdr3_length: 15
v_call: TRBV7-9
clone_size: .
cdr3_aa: CASSPTRSSYNEQFF
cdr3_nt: TGTGCCAGCAGCCCGACTAGATCATCCTACAATGAGCAGTTCTTC

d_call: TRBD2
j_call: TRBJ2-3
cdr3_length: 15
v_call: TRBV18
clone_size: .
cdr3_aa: CASSGSGSGRDTQYF
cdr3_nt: TGTGCCAGCTCAGGGAGCGGGAGTGGCAGAGATACGCAGTATTTT

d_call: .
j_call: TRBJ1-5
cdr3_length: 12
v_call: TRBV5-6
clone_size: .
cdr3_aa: CASSLQGLPQHF
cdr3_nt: TGTGCCAGCAGTCTACAGGGTTTGCCCCAGCATTTT

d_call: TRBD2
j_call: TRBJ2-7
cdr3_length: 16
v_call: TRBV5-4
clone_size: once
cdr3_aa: CASSSRLAADPYEQYF
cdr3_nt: TGTGCCAGCAGCTCGCGACTAGCGGCTGATCCCTACGAGCAGTACTTC

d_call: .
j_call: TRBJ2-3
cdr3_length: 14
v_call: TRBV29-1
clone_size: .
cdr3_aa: CSVCTGTSTDTQYF
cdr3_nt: TGCAGCGTTTGTACAGGTACTAGCACAGATACGCAGTATTTT

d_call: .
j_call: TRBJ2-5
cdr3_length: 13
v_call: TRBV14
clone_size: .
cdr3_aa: CASSQGSEATQYF
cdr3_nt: TGTGCCAGCAGCCAAGGGTCGGAGGCGACCCAGTACTTC

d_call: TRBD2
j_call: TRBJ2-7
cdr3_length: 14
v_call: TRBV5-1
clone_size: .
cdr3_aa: CASSLVAGGNEQYF
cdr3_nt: TGCGCCAGCAGCTTGGTGGCGGGGGGAAACGAGCAGTACTTC

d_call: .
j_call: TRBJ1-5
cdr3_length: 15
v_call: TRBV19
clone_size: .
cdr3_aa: CASKRRDDSNQPQHF
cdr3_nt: TGTGCCAGTAAAAGGAGGGACGATAGCAATCAGCCCCAGCATTTT

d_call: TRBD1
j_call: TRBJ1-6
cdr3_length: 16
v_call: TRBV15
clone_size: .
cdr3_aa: CATSSDRVYYNSPLHF
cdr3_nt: TGTGCCACCAGCAGTGACAGGGTTTACTATAATTCACCCCTCCACTTT

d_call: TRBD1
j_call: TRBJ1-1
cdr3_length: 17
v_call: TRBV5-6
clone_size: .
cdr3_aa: CASSFSLTRGRGTEAFF
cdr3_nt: TGTGCCAGCAGCTTCAGTTTAACAAGGGGGCGGGGCACTGAAGCTTTCTTT

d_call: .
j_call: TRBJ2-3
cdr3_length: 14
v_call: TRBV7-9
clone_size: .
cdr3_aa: CASSFHRVTDTQYF
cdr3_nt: TGTGCCAGCAGCTTTCACAGGGTGACAGATACGCAGTATTTT

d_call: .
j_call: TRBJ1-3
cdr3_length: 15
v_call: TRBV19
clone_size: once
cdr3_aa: CASSPQGMNGNTIYF
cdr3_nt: TGTGCCAGTAGCCCACAGGGTATGAATGGAAACACCATATATTTT

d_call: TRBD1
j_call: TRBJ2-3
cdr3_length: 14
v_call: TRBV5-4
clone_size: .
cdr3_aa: CASSLQGATDTQYF
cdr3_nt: TGTGCCAGCAGCTTACAGGGGGCCACGGATACGCAGTATTTT

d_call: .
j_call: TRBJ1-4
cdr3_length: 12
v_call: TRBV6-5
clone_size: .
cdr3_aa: CASSEAREKLFF
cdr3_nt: TGTGCCAGCAGTGAAGCGAGGGAAAAACTGTTTTTT

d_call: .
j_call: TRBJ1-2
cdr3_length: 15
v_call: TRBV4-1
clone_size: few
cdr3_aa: CASSQRVLGIYGYTF
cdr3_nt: TGCGCCAGCAGCCAACGGGTTCTAGGTATTTATGGCTACACCTTC

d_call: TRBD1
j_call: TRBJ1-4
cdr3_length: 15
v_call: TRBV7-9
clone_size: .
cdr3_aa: CSSSSRQGAAEKLFF
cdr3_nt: TGTTCCAGCAGCTCACGACAGGGGGCAGCGGAAAAACTGTTTTTT

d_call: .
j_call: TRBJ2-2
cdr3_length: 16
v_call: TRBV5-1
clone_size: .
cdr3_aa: CASSLDFSGATGELFF
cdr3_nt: TGCGCCAGCAGCTTGGATTTTAGCGGAGCCACCGGGGAGCTGTTTTTT

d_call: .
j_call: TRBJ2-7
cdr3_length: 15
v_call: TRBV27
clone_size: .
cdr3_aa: CASSLGGIPLYEQYF
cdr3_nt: TGTGCCAGCAGTTTAGGCGGGATCCCACTCTACGAGCAGTACTTC

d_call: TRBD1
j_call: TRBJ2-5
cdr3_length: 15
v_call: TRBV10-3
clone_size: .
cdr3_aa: CAISPQDRDKETQYF
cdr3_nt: TGTGCCATCAGTCCTCAGGACAGGGACAAAGAGACCCAGTACTTC

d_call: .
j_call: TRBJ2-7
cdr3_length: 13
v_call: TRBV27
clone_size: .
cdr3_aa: CASSSRPSYEQYF
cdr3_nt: TGTGCCAGCAGTAGCCGTCCCTCCTACGAGCAGTACTTC

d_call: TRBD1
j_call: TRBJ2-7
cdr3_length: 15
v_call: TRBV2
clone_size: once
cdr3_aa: CASVGLQGDPYEQYF
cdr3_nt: TGTGCCAGCGTTGGGTTACAGGGGGATCCCTACGAGCAGTACTTC

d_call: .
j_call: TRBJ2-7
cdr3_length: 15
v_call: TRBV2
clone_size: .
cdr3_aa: CASPPAAGVSYEQYF
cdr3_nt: TGTGCCAGCCCCCCCGCGGCAGGGGTCTCCTACGAGCAGTACTTC

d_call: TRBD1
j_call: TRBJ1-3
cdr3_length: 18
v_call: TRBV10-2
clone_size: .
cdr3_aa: CASSETGGLISSGNTIYF
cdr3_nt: TGCGCCAGCAGTGAGACAGGGGGCCTGATCAGCTCTGGAAACACCATATATTTT

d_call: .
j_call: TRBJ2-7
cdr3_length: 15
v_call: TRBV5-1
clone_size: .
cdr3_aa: CASSRGTKTPNEQYF
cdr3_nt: TGCGCCAGCAGCAGGGGGACAAAAACCCCCAACGAGCAGTACTTC

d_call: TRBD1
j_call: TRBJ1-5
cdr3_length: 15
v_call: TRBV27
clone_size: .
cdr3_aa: CASSLSGQGNQPQHF
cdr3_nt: TGTGCCAGCAGTTTATCAGGACAGGGAAATCAGCCCCAGCATTTT

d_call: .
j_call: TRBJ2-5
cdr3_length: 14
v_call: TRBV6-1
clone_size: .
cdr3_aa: CASSEWTDQETQYF
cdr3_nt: TGTGCCAGCAGTGAATGGACAGACCAAGAGACCCAGTACTTC

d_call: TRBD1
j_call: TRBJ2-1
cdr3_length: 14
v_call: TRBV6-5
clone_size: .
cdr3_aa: CASSYGGQTLKQFF
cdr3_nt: TGTGCCAGCAGTTACGGGGGACAGACCCTGAAGCAGTTCTTC

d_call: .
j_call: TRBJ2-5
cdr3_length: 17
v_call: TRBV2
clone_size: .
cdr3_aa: CASTRPPVGGPWETQYF
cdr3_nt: TGTGCCAGCACCCGTCCGCCAGTGGGGGGGCCTTGGGAGACCCAGTACTTC

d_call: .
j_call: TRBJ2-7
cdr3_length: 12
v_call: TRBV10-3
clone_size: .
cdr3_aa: CAISSNRAEQYF
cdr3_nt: TGTGCCATCAGCAGCAACAGGGCCGAGCAGTACTTC

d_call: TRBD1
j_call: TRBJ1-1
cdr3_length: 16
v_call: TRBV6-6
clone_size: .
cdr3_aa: CASSYSPGGANTEAFF
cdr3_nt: TGTGCCAGCAGTTACTCCCCAGGGGGCGCGAACACTGAAGCTTTCTTT

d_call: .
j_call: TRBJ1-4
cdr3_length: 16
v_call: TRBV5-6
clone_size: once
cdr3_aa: CASSSIAPGLAEKLFF
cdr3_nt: TGTGCCAGCAGCTCGATAGCACCAGGGTTGGCTGAAAAACTGTTTTTT